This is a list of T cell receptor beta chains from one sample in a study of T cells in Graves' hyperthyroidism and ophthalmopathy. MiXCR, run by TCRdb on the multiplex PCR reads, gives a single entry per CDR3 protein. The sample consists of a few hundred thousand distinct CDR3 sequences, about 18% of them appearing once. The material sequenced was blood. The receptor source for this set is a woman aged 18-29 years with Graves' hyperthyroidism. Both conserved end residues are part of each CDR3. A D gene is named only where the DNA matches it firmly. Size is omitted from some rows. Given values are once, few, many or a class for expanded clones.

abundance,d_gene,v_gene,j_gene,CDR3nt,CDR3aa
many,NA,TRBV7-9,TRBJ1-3,TGTGCCACCTCCCCTGAGGGCGGTGGAAACACCATATATTTT,CATSPEGGGNTIYF
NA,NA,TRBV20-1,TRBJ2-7,TGCAGTGCTAGAGTTGAGGGCAGGGACTACGAGCAGTACTTC,CSARVEGRDYEQYF
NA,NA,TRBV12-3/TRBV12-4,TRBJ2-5,TGTGCCAGCAGTTTGGAAACGGAAGAGACCCAGTACTTC,CASSLETEETQYF
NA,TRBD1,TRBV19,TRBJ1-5,TGTGCCAGTCGGGACAGGCCCCTTGATCAGCCCCAGCATTTT,CASRDRPLDQPQHF
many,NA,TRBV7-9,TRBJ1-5,TGTGCCAGCTACGTTGTAGGGGGAAACAATCAGCCCCAGCATTTT,CASYVVGGNNQPQHF
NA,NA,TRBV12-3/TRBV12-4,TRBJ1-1,TGTGCCAGCAGTTACCTTCTGGCGGCTGAAGCTTTCTTT,CASSYLLAAEAFF
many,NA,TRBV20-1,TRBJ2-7,TGCAGTGCTAGACAGTCAGGTCTCGACGAGCAGTACTTC,CSARQSGLDEQYF
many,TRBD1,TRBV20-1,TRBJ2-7,TGCAGTGCAGACGGGACAGGAACCTACGAGCAGTACTTC,CSADGTGTYEQYF
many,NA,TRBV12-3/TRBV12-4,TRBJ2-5,TGTGCCAGCAGTTTGGATAGGGAGGAGACCCAGTACTTC,CASSLDREETQYF
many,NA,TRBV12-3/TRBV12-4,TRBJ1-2,TGTGCCAGCGCCTTGGGTCTAGCAGGCGGCTACACCTTC,CASALGLAGGYTF
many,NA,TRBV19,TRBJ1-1,TGTGCCAGTAGTATCTCGGGGATGAACACTGAAGCTTTCTTT,CASSISGMNTEAFF
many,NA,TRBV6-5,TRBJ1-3,TGTGCCAGCAGTTACAACTCTGGAAACACCATATATTTT,CASSYNSGNTIYF
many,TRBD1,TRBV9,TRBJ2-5,TGTGCCAGCAGCGTAGAGGGACAGGGGGATGGAGAGACCCAGTACTTC,CASSVEGQGDGETQYF
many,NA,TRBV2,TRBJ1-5,TGTGCCAGCAGCGTTAGACACTTTGATGCCCAGCATTTT,CASSVRHFDAQHF
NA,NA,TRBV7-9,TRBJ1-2,TGTGCCAGCAGACCCGCGGGGGGCGCGACTGGCTACACCTTC,CASRPAGGATGYTF
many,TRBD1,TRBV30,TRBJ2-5,TGTGCCTGGAGACGTGGAACAGGGGGTGGCCAAGAGACCCAGTACTTC,CAWRRGTGGGQETQYF
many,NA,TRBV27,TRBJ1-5,TGTGCCAGCAGTTCACGTAGGCCCAGGAGCTATAGCAATCAGCCCCAGCATTTT,CASSSRRPRSYSNQPQHF
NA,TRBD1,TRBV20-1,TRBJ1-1,TGCAGTGCTAGAGTTCTGACAGGGGGCTGGCGCACTGAAGCTTTCTTT,CSARVLTGGWRTEAFF
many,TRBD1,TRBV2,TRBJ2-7,TGTGCCAGCAACTGGGGACAGAGCTCCTACGAGCAGTACTTC,CASNWGQSSYEQYF
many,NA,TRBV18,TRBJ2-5,TGTGCCAGCTCAACAGGGGACTCCCCAGAGACCCAGTACTTC,CASSTGDSPETQYF
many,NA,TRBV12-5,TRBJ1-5,TGTGCTAGTGGTTGCTCCGGAGGCGGTTGCGGGAATCAGCCCCAGCATTTT,CASGCSGGGCGNQPQHF
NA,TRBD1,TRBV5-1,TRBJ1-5,TGCGCCAGCTCCCTGGGGGGCGGGACAGGGGCGAGCAATCAGCCCCAGCATTTT,CASSLGGGTGASNQPQHF
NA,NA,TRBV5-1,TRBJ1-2,TGCGCCAGCAGCTTCGACAGCCCTAACTATGGCTACACCTTC,CASSFDSPNYGYTF
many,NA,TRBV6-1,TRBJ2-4,TGTGCCAGCAGTGAAGGGGGGAGAGGGGCCAAAAACATTCAGTACTTC,CASSEGGRGAKNIQYF
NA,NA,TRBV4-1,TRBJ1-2,TGCGCCAGCAGCCGACCGGGACAAGCAAAACCCGGTTATGGCTACACCTTC,CASSRPGQAKPGYGYTF
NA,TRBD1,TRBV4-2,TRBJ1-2,TGTGCCAGCAGCCCCACAGGGGAGCAAGGCTACACCTTC,CASSPTGEQGYTF
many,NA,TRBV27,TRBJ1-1,TGTGCCAGCAGTTTCACGGTGGGGAGTCGGCGCACTGAAGCTTTCTTT,CASSFTVGSRRTEAFF
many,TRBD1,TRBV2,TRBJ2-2,TGTGCCAGCAGTGGGGCGACAGGGGGCGGCGGGGAGCTGTTTTTT,CASSGATGGGGELFF
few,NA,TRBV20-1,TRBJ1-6,TGCGCGGGCTTACAGGGTTTCGTAGGTTCACCCCTCCACTTT,CAGLQGFVGSPLHF
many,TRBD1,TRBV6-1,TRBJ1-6,TGTGCCAGCAGTGCTCGGAGACAGGGTAGTTCACCCCTCCACTTT,CASSARRQGSSPLHF
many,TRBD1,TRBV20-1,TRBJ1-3,TGCAGTGCCAATGGGGACAGGGGGCGTGGAAACACCATATATTTT,CSANGDRGRGNTIYF
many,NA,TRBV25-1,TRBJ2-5,TGTGCCAGCAGCAACCCGGGGGCTGGGGAGACCCAGTACTTC,CASSNPGAGETQYF
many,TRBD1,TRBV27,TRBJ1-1,TGTGCCAGCAGTTCCTACAGGGGACGGGCTTTCTTT,CASSSYRGRAFF
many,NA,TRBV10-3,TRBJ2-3,TGTGCCATCAGTGAATGGGGAACTAGCACAGATACGCAGTATTTT,CAISEWGTSTDTQYF
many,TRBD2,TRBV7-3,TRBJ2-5,TGTGCCAGTAGCGGGGGGGCCGATGAGACCCAGTACTTC,CASSGGADETQYF
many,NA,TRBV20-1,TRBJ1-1,TGCAGTGCTAGTTTCCCCCCGAACACTGAAGCTTTCTTT,CSASFPPNTEAFF
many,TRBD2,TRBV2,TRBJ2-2,TGTGCCAGCAGTCGGGAGGGGAGCACCGGGGAGCTGTTTTTT,CASSREGSTGELFF
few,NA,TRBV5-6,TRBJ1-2,TGTGCCAGCAGCACTTCCGGGCCTCTATTCTTC,CASSTSGPLFF
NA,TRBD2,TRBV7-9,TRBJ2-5,TGTGCCAGCAGCTTAGGGGTAGCGGGGGGCCCCCATCGGGCGTACTTC,CASSLGVAGGPHRAYF
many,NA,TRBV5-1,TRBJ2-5,TGCGCCAGCAGCTTCCGGAGGAACTTCCAAGAGACCCAGTACTTC,CASSFRRNFQETQYF
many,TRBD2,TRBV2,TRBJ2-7,TGTGCCAGCTCCCGGGGGGGGGAGGTCTCCGAGCAGTACTTC,CASSRGGEVSEQYF
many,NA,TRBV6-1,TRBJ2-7,TGTGCCAGCAGGGAGAATACAGGGTACGAGCAGTACTTC,CASRENTGYEQYF
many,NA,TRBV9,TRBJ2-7,TGTGCCAGCAGCGCGGACAGTAGTAGGTCCTACGAGCAGTACTTC,CASSADSSRSYEQYF
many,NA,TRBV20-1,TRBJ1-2,TGCAGTGCCCCCCCGACAGGAGAAGTCACTATCGGCTACACCTTC,CSAPPTGEVTIGYTF
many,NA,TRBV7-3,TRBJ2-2,TGTGCCAGCAGCTTAAAGTCTGGTCCCGGGGAGCTGTTTTTT,CASSLKSGPGELFF
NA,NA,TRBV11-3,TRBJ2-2,TGTGCCAGCAGCTTAGGCAGGTTCTCAGTTTCCCTACGAAACACCGGGGAGCTGTTTTTT,CASSLGRFSVSLRNTGELFF
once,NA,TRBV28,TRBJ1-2,TGTGCCAGCGGCTACAGCGGCTACACCTTC,CASGYSGYTF
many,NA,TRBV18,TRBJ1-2,TGTGCCAGCTCCTCGCGGCAGGGAAGCTATGGCTACACCTTC,CASSSRQGSYGYTF
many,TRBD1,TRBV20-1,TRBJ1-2,TGCAGTGCGGGATACAGGGGGGGCTATGGCTACACCTTC,CSAGYRGGYGYTF
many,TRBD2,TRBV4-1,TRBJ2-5,TGCGCCAGCAGCCAAGGGTCCGGGGGGGCTCGGGAGACCCAGTACTTC,CASSQGSGGARETQYF
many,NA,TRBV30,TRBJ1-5,TGTGCCTGGAGTCGCCAACCCGTGAGGGACAATCAGCCCCAGCATTTT,CAWSRQPVRDNQPQHF
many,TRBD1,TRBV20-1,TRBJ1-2,TGCAGTGCAATTAACACAGGGGGCGCGGCCGATGGCTACACCTTC,CSAINTGGAADGYTF
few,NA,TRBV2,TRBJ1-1,TGTGCCAGCAGGTGGGATGATAAGAAAGCTTTCTTT,CASRWDDKKAFF
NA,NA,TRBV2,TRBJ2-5,TGTGCCAGCAGTGAATTGGTGGGCCAAGAGACCCAGTACTTC,CASSELVGQETQYF
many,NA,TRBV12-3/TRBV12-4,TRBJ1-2,TGTGCCAGCAGCCTAAACTATGGCTACACCTTC,CASSLNYGYTF